The 20 T cell receptor beta chains below all came from one sample that was sequenced in a study of shared clonotypes between healthy human individuals. Measured with immunoSEQ multiplex PCR; TCRdb has only the in-frame clones, and not every one. In the table there are fewer than 1.6 million clones, approximately 98.5% of which are singletons. Sequenced sample: naive CD4+ T cells sorted from blood. As for subset: CD45RA+ positively selected. These receptors were obtained from a man aged 30 to 39 in good health.

In nucleotides, the CDR3 is TGTGCCAGCTCACCACTACAGGGGGCGGACTATGGCTACACCTTC. Its translation is CASSPLQGADYGYTF. The chain recombines TRBV18 with TRBJ1-2; 9 bases fit TRBD1. CDR3 length equals 15 residues. Germline-derived CDR1 and CDR2 are KGHSH and LQKENI. V shed 1 base and J 3 bases; nucleotides not matched to a gene: 3.

This sequence joins TRBV25-1 and TRBJ2-1; 8 bases are a match to TRBD2. CDR1 and CDR2 from the germline V gene are MGHDK and SYGVNS. This CDR3 is built from 17 residues. V lost 2 bases and J lost 2; bases outside the gene matches: 8. The CDR3 DNA follows: TGTGCCAGCAGTGAACGCAGCGGGAGTTGGGCCTACAATGAGCAGTTCTTC. Translation gives CASSERSGSWAYNEQFF.

In the case of this clone: The same CDR3 also results from other DNA sequences found in this sample. V usage is TRBV7-3 and J usage is TRBJ2-6; unclear D gene. Germline CDR1 and CDR2: SGHTA and FQGTGA. The CDR3 contains 14 residues. Trimming removed 4 bases from V and 0 bases from J, with 4 bases in between. CDR3 protein: CASSSDSGANVLTF. CDR3 nucleotides: TGTGCCAGCAGCTCAGACTCTGGGGCCAACGTCCTGACTTTC.

V and J are TRBV18 and TRBJ2-1, with 10 bases fitting TRBD2. Germline trimming cut 1 base from V and 12 bases from J; bases unmatched to any gene: 12. The CDR3 is 16 amino acids. Germline CDR1 KGHSH, CDR2 LQKENI. The CDR3 DNA follows: TGTGCCAGCTCACCACTCCCCCTAGCGGGAGCTGCGGGGCAGTTCTTC. This gives the protein CASSPLPLAGAAGQFF.

This CDR3 is CASSVTVSSYNEQFF. The CDR3 nucleotides are TGTGCCAGCAGTGTCACCGTGAGCTCCTACAATGAGCAGTTCTTC. The chain couples TRBV6-4 to TRBJ2-1; D is unclear. This CDR3 has 15 residues. Per germline, CDR1 MRHNA and CDR2 SNTAGT. Deletions cut 4 bases from V and 0 bases from J, with 10 bases between.

This chain connects TRBV14 to TRBJ2-1, with 7 nucleotides matching TRBD2. V shed 2 bases, J shed 3 bases, and the junction held 7 bases outside the gene matches. The CDR3 length is 16 residues. CDR1 SGHDN and CDR2 FVKESK come from the germline V gene. The CDR3: CASSQPPGLHYNEQFF. DNA of the CDR3: TGTGCCAGCAGCCAACCTCCGGGACTACACTACAATGAGCAGTTCTTC.

Concerning this clone itself: The identical CDR3 is also encoded by other nucleotide sequences in the sample. V gene TRBV9 combines with J gene TRBJ2-7, with TRBD2 as a possible D gene (5 bases). Trimming took off 0 bases at V and 4 bases at J, with 8 bases between the two ends. The CDR3 length is 13 residues. CDR1 is SGDLS and CDR2 is YYNGEE in the germline V gene. The CDR3 bases are TGTGCCAGCAGCGTAGCTCCGGGGTACGAGCAGTACTTC. Amino acids: CASSVAPGYEQYF.

The CDR3 sequence: CASSLGRQAPTDTIYF. The CDR3 coding sequence is TGTGCCAGCAGCTTAGGGAGACAGGCTCCGACGGACACCATATATTTT. V and J are TRBV11-3 and TRBJ1-3; possibly TRBD1 for D (6 bases). The length of the CDR3 is 16 residues. Trimming cost V 1 base and J 8 bases, with 18 bases left between them. Germline V gene data show CDR1 as SGHNT and CDR2 as YENEEA.

The chain joins TRBV27 to TRBJ2-6; maybe TRBD2 (5 bases). Germline V gives CDR1 MNHEY, CDR2 SMNVEV (reference sequence). The CDR3 extends over 17 amino acids. Trimming removed 1 base at V and 4 bases at J, with 14 bases between. The CDR3 sequence: CASSLFSIREGANVLTF. Written as DNA, the CDR3 is TGTGCCAGCAGTTTATTCTCTATCCGGGAAGGGGCCAACGTCCTGACTTTC.

This chain links TRBV10-3 with TRBJ1-1; unclear D gene. From germline, CDR1 is ENHRY and CDR2 SYGVKD. V lost 6 bases, J lost 0 bases, and 11 bases lay in between. The CDR3 spans 14 residues. The CDR3: CAISIDGVNTEAFF. CDR3 DNA: TGTGCCATCAGCATCGACGGGGTGAACACTGAAGCTTTCTTT.

The chain combines TRBV7-7 with TRBJ2-2; the D gene is possibly TRBD1 (6 bases). Germline CDR1 SSHAT, CDR2 FNYEAQ (reference sequence). The V end was cut by 5 bases, the J end by 2 bases, with 9 bases between. The CDR3 spans 14 residues. The CDR3 DNA reads TGTGCCAGCAGCAGGGACATAAACACCGGGGAGCTGTTTTTT. The encoded protein is CASSRDINTGELFF. Full variable domain (outside the CDR3, taken from reference TRBV7-7 and TRBJ2-2): GAGVSQSPRYKVTKRGQDVTLRCDPISSHATLYWYQQALGQGPEFLTYFNYEAQPDKSGLPSDRFSAERPEGSISTLTIQRTEQRDSAMYRCASSRDINTGELFFGEGSRLTVL.

This chain connects TRBV14 to TRBJ1-1; no clear D gene. Looked up from germline, CDR1 is SGHDN and CDR2 is FVKESK. The V gene lost 3 bases and the J gene lost 10 bases, with 12 bases spanning the gap. The CDR3 is 12 amino acids. The CDR3 nucleotides read TGTGCCAGCAGCCACCCCCGGCTCGGAGCTTTCTTT. It codes for CASSHPRLGAFF.

This clone was recorded once. The chain recombines TRBV5-4 with TRBJ2-6, with unresolved D. V shed 5 bases and J shed 3 bases, with 12 bases lying between them. The CDR3 totals 15 residues. In germline, CDR1 is SGHNT, CDR2 YYREEE (reference sequence). The CDR3 coding sequence is TGTGCCAGCAGTATCTATGAGAGTGGGGCCAACGTCCTGACTTTC. Encoded protein: CASSIYESGANVLTF.

The V and J genes are TRBV5-6 and TRBJ2-3; the match to TRBD2 covers 9 bases. The CDR3 is 15 amino acids. Germline lookup yields CDR1 SGHDT and CDR2 YYEEEE. V lost 4 bases to trimming and J lost 4 bases; unmatched junction nucleotides: 7. The CDR3 nucleotides are TGTGCCAGCAGCCGTAGCGGGAGAGGTGCAGATACGCAGTATTTT. It encodes CASSRSGRGADTQYF. The complete variable domain, with remaining parts taken from reference TRBV5-6 and TRBJ2-3, reads DAGVTQSPTHLIKTRGQQVTLRCSPKSGHDTVSWYQQALGQGPQFIFQYYEEEERQRGNFPDRFSGHQFPNYSSELNVNALLLGDSALYLCASSRSGRGADTQYFGPGTRLTVL.

The V and J genes are TRBV9 and TRBJ2-1; no firm D call. CDR1 is SGDLS and CDR2 is YYNGEE in the germline V gene. The V and J ends lost 3 bases and 0 bases respectively, with 25 bases between them. CDR3 size: 20 residues. The CDR3 loop is CASSGISNSGEERSYNEQFF. The DNA for the CDR3 is TGTGCCAGCAGCGGAATTTCTAACTCCGGCGAAGAGCGCTCCTACAATGAGCAGTTCTTC.

This clone was seen once. The chain couples TRBV9 to TRBJ2-1, with D possibly TRBD2 on 6 matching bases. This CDR3 has 16 amino acids. Germline CDR1 reads SGDLS; CDR2 reads YYNGEE. Deletions cut 4 bases from V and 10 bases from J, with 24 bases between. This CDR3 is CASSPAGLYKQREQFF. For the CDR3, the DNA is TGTGCCAGCAGCCCCGCCGGACTATATAAACAAAGAGAGCAGTTCTTC.

The chain is built from TRBV28 and TRBJ2-3; 8 nucleotides line up with TRBD1. The germline V gene encodes CDR1 MDHEN and CDR2 SYDVKM. The CDR3 has 15 residues. The J segment lost 1 base and the V segment lost 7 bases, leaving 7 bases of the junction unmatched. As DNA, the CDR3 is TGTGCCAGCAACGTCGGGACAGGAGGCACAGATACGCAGTATTTT. As protein: CASNVGTGGTDTQYF.

The chain joins TRBV15 to TRBJ2-5, with unresolved D. The V end lost 0 bases, the J end lost 7 bases, and 9 bases lay between the germline ends. Germline V gives CDR1 LNHNV, CDR2 YYDKDF (reference sequence). There are 13 residues in the CDR3. The CDR3 here is CATSRDAFGTQYF. CDR3 sequence (DNA): TGTGCCACCAGCAGAGATGCCTTCGGGACCCAGTACTTC.

This rearrangement joins TRBV5-1 to TRBJ2-7, with D perhaps being TRBD1 or TRBD2 (5 bases each). Germline lookup yields CDR1 SGHRS and CDR2 YFSETQ. V was clipped by 1 base and J by 4 bases, with 12 bases between them. The CDR3 has 14 residues. CDR3 protein: CASSLLPGTYEQYF. The CDR3 DNA sequence: TGCGCCAGCAGCTTGCTTCCCGGGACGTACGAGCAGTACTTC.

The V gene is TRBV18, the J gene TRBJ1-1, with TRBD1 matching over 7 bases. V shed 5 bases and J 0 bases; nucleotides not matched to a gene: 6. Germline CDR1 is KGHSH and CDR2 is LQKENI. The CDR3 runs to 15 residues. The chain's CDR3 is CASSEDRPVNTEAFF. The CDR3 region has the DNA TGTGCCAGCTCAGAGGACAGGCCCGTGAACACTGAAGCTTTCTTT.